Presented here are 7 T cell receptor beta chains from one specimen sequenced in a study of blood T cell repertoires in COVID-19. Here immunoSEQ multiplex PCR was the method, and the copy in TCRdb shows in-frame clones only, minus some. The table includes some 300,000 clones, approximately 86% detected once. The sequenced material came from peripheral blood. These TCRs come from a man between 65 and 85 years old with acute or convalescent COVID-19.

The V gene is TRBV20-1, the J gene TRBJ1-3; D unresolved. From germline, CDR1 is DFQATT and CDR2 SNEGSKA (reference sequence). The CDR3 is 11 residues long. Between the trimmed V and J ends, which lost 8 bases and 4 bases, there was a span of 9 bases. This chain's CDR3 is CSTWRGNTIYF. Here the CDR3 DNA reads TGCAGTACTTGGAGAGGAAACACCATATATTTT.

The V call is TRBV24-1, the J call TRBJ1-4; 7 nucleotides line up with TRBD1. J gave up 6 bases and V 7 bases, and 7 bases lay outside the gene matches. The germline gives CDR1 KGHDR, CDR2 SFDVKD. The CDR3 extends over 14 amino acids. This CDR3 is CATSPRGYDEKLFF. In DNA, the CDR3 is TGTGCCACCAGCCCCAGGGGGTATGATGAAAAACTGTTTTTT.

The chain has TRBV10-3 and TRBJ2-5; TRBD2 agrees at 14 bases. The CDR3 contains 15 residues. CDR1 and CDR2 (germline): ENHRY, SYGVKD. With 5 bases clipped from V and 5 bases from J, the junction kept 4 bases outside the gene matches. The CDR3 region has the DNA TGTGCCATCAGTTCGACTAGCGGGGGGGCGGAGACCCAGTACTTC. It codes for CAISSTSGGAETQYF.

In this sample, this clone turned up once. V is TRBV6-2 or TRBV6-3 and J is TRBJ1-1; TRBD1 might be the D (5 bases). Trimming shortened V by 5 bases and J by 3 bases, and 13 bases separated the two germline ends. Germline V gene sequence: CDR1 MNHEY, CDR2 SVGEGT. This CDR3 region has 14 residues. CDR3 sequence: CASSLPGLYTEAFF. The CDR3 nucleotides read TGTGCCAGCAGTCTTCCGGGACTTTACACTGAAGCTTTCTTT.

As concerns this clone: Other DNA sequences of this sample code for an identical CDR3. The chain recombines TRBV30 with TRBJ2-3; D remains ambiguous. V was trimmed by 0 bases and J by 6 bases, leaving 4 bases between them. The length of the CDR3 is 11 residues. Germline V CDR1 and CDR2: GTSNPN, SVGIG (reference sequence). The CDR3 region is CAWSVLDTQYF. The CDR3 nucleotides read TGTGCCTGGAGTGTTCTGGATACGCAGTATTTT.

V and J are TRBV7-2 and TRBJ1-5, with 7 bases that match TRBD1. The CDR3 is made up of 15 amino acids. Germline CDR1 and CDR2: SGHTA and FQGNSA. The V segment lost 5 bases and the J segment 0 bases; nucleotides outside the gene matches: 4. The CDR3 DNA follows: TGTGCCAGCAGCCTGGACAGGATTAGCAATCAGCCCCAGCATTTT. Its translation: CASSLDRISNQPQHF.

There are a few counts of this clone. V gene TRBV5-1 combines with J gene TRBJ1-6; 10 nucleotides agree with TRBD1. Germline V lookup: CDR1 SGHRS, CDR2 YFSETQ. This CDR3 has 17 amino acids. J was trimmed by 9 bases and V by 0 bases; bases with no gene match: 9. CDR3 nucleotide sequence: TGCGCCAGCAGCTTGGGCGTCGGCGACAGGGGGCTTTCACCCCTCCACTTT. It codes for CASSLGVGDRGLSPLHF.